One sample yielded the 8 T cell receptor beta chains listed below, sequenced in a study of read filtering for tumor transcriptome and immune sequencing. The library was built from about 370 ng RNA with molecular barcoded adaptors for alpha/delta and beta/gamma chains. TCRdb fed the reads into MiXCR, producing one record per CDR3 protein. The table includes 93,000 or so distinct CDR3 sequences, about 22% detected once. The specimen sequenced was a population of CD138-negative cells sorted from bone marrow. These TCRs come from a donor at least 40 years old with multiple myeloma.

This clonotype was observed at least ten times. This chain joins TRBV20-1 and TRBJ2-1, with TRBD2 matching over 7 bases. J gave up 2 bases and V 3 bases, and 10 bases lay outside the gene matches. From germline, CDR1 is DFQATT and CDR2 SNEGSKA (reference sequence). This CDR3 is 16 amino acids long. For the CDR3, the DNA is TGCAGTGCTAGGAACTTGGGGGGGACGACCTACAATGAGCAGTTCTTC. Protein: CSARNLGGTTYNEQFF.

This clonotype was recorded at least ten times. This rearrangement joins TRBV12-3 or TRBV12-4 to TRBJ2-7; TRBD1 is a possible D gene (5 bases). The V end lost 2 bases, the J end lost 1 base, and 9 bases lay between the germline ends. The CDR3 extends over 14 amino acids. The CDR3 loop is CASSLSRASYEQYF. DNA of the CDR3: TGTGCCAGCAGTTTATCCAGGGCGTCCTACGAGCAGTACTTC.

This clonotype was found a few times. The J gene is TRBJ2-3, the V gene TRBV7-9; perhaps TRBD1 as D (6 bases). The CDR3 consists of 16 residues. CDR1 and CDR2 from the germline V gene are SEHNR and FQNEAQ (reference sequence). The germline V and J ends were trimmed by 2 bases and 3 bases, with 15 bases remaining between them. The DNA of the CDR3 is TGTGCCAGCAGCTTATTCAGTGGTGGGACAACAGATACGCAGTATTTT. Translated: CASSLFSGGTTDTQYF.

This clonotype was detected many times. A much larger clone differs by one base, so this may be a read error. The V call is TRBV28, the J call TRBJ2-1; D is ambiguous. The CDR3 has 15 residues. CDR1 is MDHEN and CDR2 is SYDVKM in the germline V gene. The chain's CDR3 is CASGLLGQVRNEQFF. DNA for the CDR3: TGTGCCAGCGGTTTATTGGGTCAGGTCCGCAATGAGCAGTTCTTC.

This clonotype was seen many times. The chain has TRBV11-2 and TRBJ2-6; 8 positions agree with TRBD2. There are 19 residues in the CDR3. The trim removed 0 bases at V and 0 bases at J, leaving 7 bases unmatched. The germline V gene encodes CDR1 SGHAT and CDR2 FQNNGV. The CDR3 loop reads CASSLDGLAGYSGANVLTF. The CDR3 DNA reads as TGTGCCAGCAGCTTAGATGGGCTAGCGGGTTACTCTGGGGCCAACGTCCTGACTTTC.

This clonotype was observed a few times. The J gene is TRBJ1-1, the V gene TRBV29-1; D possibly corresponds to TRBD1 (5 bases). Trimming took 8 bases from V and 3 from J, leaving 16 bases between them. This CDR3 contains 13 residues. Germline CDR1 reads SQVTM; CDR2 reads ANQGSEA. The CDR3: CSTQRRGDTEAFF. The DNA for the CDR3 is TGCAGCACCCAGCGACGGGGGGACACTGAAGCTTTCTTT.

This clonotype showed up many times. This chain joins TRBV3-1 and TRBJ2-1; D not certain. The CDR3 length is 15 residues. From germline, CDR1 is LGHDT and CDR2 YNNKEL (reference sequence). Trimming removed 1 base from V and 0 bases from J, with 7 bases in between. In DNA, the CDR3 is TGTGCCAGCAGCCAAGTGGTTTCCTCCTACAATGAGCAGTTCTTC. Its translation: CASSQVVSSYNEQFF.

Comment on this clonotype: Germline is not matched at one junction end, which may reflect a read error. V and J are TRBV18 and TRBJ2-7; D possibly corresponds to TRBD2 (7 bases). This CDR3 region has 14 residues. Germline V CDR1 and CDR2: KGHSH, LQKENI. The CDR3 DNA reads TGTGCCAGCTCAGCTTTTAGGGGGGGCCACGAGCGGTACTTC. It translates to CASSAFRGGHERYF.